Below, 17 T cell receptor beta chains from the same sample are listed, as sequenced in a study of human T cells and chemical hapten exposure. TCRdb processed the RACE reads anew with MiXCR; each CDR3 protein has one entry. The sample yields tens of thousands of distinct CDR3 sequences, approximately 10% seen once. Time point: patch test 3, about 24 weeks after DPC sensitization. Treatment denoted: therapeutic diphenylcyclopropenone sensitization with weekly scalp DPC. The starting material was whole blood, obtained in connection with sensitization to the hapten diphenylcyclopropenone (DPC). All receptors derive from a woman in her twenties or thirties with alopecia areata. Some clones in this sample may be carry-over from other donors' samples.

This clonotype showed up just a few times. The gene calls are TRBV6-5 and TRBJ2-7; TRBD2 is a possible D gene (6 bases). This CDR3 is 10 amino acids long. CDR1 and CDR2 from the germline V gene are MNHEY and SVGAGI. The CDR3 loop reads CARLAYEQYV. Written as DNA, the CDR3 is TGTGCGCGACTAGCCTACGAGCAGTACGTC.

DNA of the CDR3: TGTGCCAGCAGTGTGAAGGAAGGGGACACCGGGGAGCTGTTTTTT. This gives the protein CASSVKEGDTGELFF. The chain uses TRBV6-4 and TRBJ2-2; TRBD1 is a possible D gene (5 bases). The CDR3 runs to 15 residues. V shed 4 bases and J shed 3 bases, with 12 bases lying between them. Germline loops: CDR1 MRHNA, CDR2 SNTAGT.

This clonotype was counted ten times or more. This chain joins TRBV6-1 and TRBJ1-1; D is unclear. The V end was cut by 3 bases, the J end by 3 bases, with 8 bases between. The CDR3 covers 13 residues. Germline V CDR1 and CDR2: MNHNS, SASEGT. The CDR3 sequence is CASSDQPYTEAFF. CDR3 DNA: TGTGCCAGCAGTGACCAGCCCTACACTGAAGCTTTCTTT.

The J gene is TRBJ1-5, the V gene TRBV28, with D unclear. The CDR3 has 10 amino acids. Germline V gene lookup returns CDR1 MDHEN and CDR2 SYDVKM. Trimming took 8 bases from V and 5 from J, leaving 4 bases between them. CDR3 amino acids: CASGHQPQHF. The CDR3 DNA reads TGTGCCAGCGGTCATCAGCCCCAGCATTTT.

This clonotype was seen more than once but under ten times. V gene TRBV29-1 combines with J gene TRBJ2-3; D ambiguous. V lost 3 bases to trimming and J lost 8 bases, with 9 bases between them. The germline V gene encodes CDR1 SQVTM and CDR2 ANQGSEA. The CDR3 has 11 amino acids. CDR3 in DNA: TGCAGCGTTGATCAGCGAGTTACGCAGTATTTT. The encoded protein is CSVDQRVTQYF.

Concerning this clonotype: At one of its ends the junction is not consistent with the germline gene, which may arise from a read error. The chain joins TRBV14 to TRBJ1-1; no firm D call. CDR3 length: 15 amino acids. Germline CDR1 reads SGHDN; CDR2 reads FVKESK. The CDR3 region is CASSPVGQLNTEVFF. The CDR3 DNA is TGTGCCAGCAGCCCCGTCGGGCAGTTGAACACTGAAGTTTTCTTT.

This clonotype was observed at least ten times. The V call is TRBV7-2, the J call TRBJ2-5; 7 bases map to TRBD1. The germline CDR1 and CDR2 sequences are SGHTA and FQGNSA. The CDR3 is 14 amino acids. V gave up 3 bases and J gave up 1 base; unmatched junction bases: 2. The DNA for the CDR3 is TGTGCCAGCAGCTTTGGACAGGCCCAAGAGACCCAGTACTTC. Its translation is CASSFGQAQETQYF. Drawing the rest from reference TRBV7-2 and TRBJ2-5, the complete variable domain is GAGVSQSPSNKVTEKGKDVELRCDPISGHTALYWYRQSLGQGLEFLIYFQGNSAPDKSGLPSDRFSAERTGGSVSTLTIQRTQQEDSAVYLCASSFGQAQETQYFGPGTRLLVL.

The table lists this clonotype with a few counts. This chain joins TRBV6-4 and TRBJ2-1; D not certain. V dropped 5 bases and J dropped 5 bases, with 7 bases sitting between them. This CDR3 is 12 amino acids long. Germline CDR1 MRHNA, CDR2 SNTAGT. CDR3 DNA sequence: TGTGCCAGCAGTTCGGCGAACAATGAGCAGTTCTTC. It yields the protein CASSSANNEQFF.

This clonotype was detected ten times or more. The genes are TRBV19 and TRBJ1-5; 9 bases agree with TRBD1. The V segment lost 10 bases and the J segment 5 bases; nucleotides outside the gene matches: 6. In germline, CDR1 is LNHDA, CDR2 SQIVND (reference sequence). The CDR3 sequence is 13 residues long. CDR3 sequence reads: CATSWTGDQPQHF. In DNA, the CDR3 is TGTGCCACTTCGTGGACAGGGGATCAGCCCCAGCATTTT.

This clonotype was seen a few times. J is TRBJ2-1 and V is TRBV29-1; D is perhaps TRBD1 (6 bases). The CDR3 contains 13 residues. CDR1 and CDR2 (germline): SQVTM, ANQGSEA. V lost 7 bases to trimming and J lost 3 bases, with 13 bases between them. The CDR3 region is CSGGHTLYNEQFF. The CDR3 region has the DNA TGCAGCGGGGGACATACACTCTACAATGAGCAGTTCTTC.

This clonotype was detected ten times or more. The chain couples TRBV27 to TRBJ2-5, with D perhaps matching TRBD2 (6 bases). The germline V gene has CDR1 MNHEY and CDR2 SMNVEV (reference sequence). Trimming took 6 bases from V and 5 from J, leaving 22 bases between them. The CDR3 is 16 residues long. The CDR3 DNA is TGTGCCAGCAGACAGGTCGGGGGTCTGGGGTGGGAGACCCAGTACTTC. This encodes CASRQVGGLGWETQYF.

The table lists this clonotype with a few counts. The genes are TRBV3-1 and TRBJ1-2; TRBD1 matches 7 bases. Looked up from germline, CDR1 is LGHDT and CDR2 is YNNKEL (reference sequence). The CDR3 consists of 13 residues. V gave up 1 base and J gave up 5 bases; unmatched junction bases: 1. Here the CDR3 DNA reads TGTGCCAGCAGCCAAGTGGGACAGTATGGCTACACCTTC. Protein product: CASSQVGQYGYTF.

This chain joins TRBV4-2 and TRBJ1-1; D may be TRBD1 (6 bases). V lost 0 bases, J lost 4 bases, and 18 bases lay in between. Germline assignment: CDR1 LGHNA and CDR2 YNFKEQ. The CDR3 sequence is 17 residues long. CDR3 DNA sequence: TGTGCCAGCAGCCAAGAGGCGGGTACAGGGAGGGGCACTGAAGCTTTCTTT. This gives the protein CASSQEAGTGRGTEAFF.

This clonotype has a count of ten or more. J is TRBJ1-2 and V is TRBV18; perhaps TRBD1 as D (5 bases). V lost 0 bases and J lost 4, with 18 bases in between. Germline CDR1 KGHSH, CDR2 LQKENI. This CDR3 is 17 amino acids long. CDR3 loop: CASSPPTQGPTGYGYTF. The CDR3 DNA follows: TGTGCCAGCTCACCACCTACCCAGGGCCCCACGGGCTATGGCTACACCTTC.

CDR3 sequence: CASSPPLGADEKLFF. The CDR3 DNA sequence: TGTGCCAGCAGCCCCCCCCTGGGGGCGGATGAAAAACTGTTTTTT. The rearrangement uses TRBV12-3 or TRBV12-4 and TRBJ1-4; D might be TRBD1 (6 bases). Trimming shortened V by 6 bases and J by 6 bases, and 17 bases separated the two germline ends. The CDR3 is made up of 15 amino acids.

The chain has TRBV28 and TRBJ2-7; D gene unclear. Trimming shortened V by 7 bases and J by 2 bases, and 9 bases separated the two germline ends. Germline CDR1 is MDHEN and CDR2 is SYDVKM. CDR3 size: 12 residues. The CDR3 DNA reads TGTGCCAGCAAGCGCGGAACCTACGAGCAGTACTTC. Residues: CASKRGTYEQYF.

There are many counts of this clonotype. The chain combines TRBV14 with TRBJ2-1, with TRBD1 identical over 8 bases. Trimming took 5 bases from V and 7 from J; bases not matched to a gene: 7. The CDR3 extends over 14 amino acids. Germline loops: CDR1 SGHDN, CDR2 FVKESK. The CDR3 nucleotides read TGTGCCAGCAGCAAGTTGGGACAGGCAAATGAGCAGTTCTTC. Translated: CASSKLGQANEQFF. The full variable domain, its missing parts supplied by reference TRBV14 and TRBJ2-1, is EAGVTQFPSHSVIEKGQTVTLRCDPISGHDNLYWYRRVMGKEIKFLLHFVKESKQDESGMPNNRFLAERTGGTYSTLKVQPAELEDSGVYFCASSKLGQANEQFFGPGTRLTVL.